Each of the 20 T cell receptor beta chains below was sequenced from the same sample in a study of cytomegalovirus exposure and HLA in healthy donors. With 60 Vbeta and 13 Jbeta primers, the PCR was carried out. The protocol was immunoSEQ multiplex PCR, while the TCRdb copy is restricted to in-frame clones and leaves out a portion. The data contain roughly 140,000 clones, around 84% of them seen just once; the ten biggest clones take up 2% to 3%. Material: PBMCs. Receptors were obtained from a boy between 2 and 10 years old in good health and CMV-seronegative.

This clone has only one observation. The CDR3, as DNA: TGTGCCACCAGCTCACGGACTAGCTCCTACAATGAGCAGTTCTTC. Residues: CATSSRTSSYNEQFF. This rearrangement joins TRBV15 to TRBJ2-1, with 7 bases aligning to TRBD2. The germline gives CDR1 LNHNV, CDR2 YYDKDF (reference sequence). The V segment lost 5 bases and the J segment 0 bases; nucleotides outside the gene matches: 4. There are 15 residues in the CDR3.

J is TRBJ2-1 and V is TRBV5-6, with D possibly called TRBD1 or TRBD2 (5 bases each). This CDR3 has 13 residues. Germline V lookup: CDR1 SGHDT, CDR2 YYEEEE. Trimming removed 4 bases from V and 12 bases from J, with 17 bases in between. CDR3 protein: CASSLGDRTRQFF. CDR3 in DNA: TGTGCCAGCAGCCTGGGGGATCGGACTCGGCAGTTCTTC.

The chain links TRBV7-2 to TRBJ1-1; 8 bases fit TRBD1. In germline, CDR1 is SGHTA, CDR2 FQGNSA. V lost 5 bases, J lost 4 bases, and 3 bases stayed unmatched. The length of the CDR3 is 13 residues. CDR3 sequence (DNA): TGTGCCAGCAGCCAAGACAGGGGCACTGAAGCTTTCTTT. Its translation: CASSQDRGTEAFF. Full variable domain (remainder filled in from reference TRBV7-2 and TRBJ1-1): GAGVSQSPSNKVTEKGKDVELRCDPISGHTALYWYRQSLGQGLEFLIYFQGNSAPDKSGLPSDRFSAERTGGSVSTLTIQRTQQEDSAVYLCASSQDRGTEAFFGQGTRLTVV.

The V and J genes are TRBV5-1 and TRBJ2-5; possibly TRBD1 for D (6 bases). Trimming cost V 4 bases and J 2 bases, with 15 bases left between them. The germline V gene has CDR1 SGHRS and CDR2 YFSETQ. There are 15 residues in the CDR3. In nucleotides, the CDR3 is TGCGCCAGCAGCAGCTACGGGACACTTCAAGAGACCCAGTACTTC. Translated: CASSSYGTLQETQYF.

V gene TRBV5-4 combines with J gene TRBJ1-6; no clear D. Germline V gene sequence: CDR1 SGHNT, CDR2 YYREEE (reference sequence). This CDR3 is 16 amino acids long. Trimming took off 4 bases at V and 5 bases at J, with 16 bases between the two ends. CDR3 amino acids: CASSPSGISHNSPLHF. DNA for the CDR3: TGTGCCAGCAGCCCGTCGGGGATATCTCATAATTCACCCCTCCACTTT.

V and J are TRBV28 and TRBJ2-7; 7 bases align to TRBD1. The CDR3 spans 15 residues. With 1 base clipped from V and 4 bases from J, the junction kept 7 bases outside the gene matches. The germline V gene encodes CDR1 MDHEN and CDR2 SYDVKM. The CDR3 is CASSLSLGQEYEQYF. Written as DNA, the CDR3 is TGTGCCAGCAGTTTATCCTTAGGACAGGAATACGAGCAGTACTTC.

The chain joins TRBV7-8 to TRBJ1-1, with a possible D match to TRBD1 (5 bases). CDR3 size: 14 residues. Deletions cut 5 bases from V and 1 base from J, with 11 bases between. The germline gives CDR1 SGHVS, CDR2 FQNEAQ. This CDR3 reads CASSPAGENTEAFF. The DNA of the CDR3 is TGTGCCAGCAGCCCGGCGGGGGAGAACACTGAAGCTTTCTTT.

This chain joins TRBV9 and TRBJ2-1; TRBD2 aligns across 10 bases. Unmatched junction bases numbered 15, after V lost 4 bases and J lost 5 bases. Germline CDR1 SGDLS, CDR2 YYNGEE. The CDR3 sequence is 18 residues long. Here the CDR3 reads CASSRTSGTGPGHNEQFF. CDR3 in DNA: TGTGCCAGCAGCCGGACTAGCGGAACGGGTCCGGGACACAATGAGCAGTTCTTC.

This CDR3 reads CASRLYVNRGWAAKPPNYGYTF. CDR3 in DNA: TGTGCAAGTCGCTTATACGTCAATCGGGGGTGGGCAGCCAAACCGCCTAACTATGGCTACACCTTC. The chain links TRBV12-2 to TRBJ1-2. TRBV12-2 is given as a pseudogene. CDR3 length equals 22 residues.

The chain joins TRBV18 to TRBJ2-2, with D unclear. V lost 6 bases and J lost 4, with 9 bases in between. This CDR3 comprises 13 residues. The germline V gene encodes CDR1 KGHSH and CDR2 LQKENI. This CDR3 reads CASSQVPTGELFF. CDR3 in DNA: TGTGCCAGCTCCCAGGTGCCCACCGGGGAGCTGTTTTTT.

The CDR3 here is CASSQEDQDKLSGANVLTF. DNA of the CDR3: TGCGCCAGCAGCCAAGAAGATCAGGACAAGCTCTCTGGGGCCAACGTCCTGACTTTC. This chain links TRBV4-1 with TRBJ2-6, with D possibly matching TRBD1 (5 bases). Trimming left V 0 bases short and J 0 bases short, with 15 bases between. Germline V gene data show CDR1 as MGHRA and CDR2 as YSYEKL. The CDR3 runs 19 residues.

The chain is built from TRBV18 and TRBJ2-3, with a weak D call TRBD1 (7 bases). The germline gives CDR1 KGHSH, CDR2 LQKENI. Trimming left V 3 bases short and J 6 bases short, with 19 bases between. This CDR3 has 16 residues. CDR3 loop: CASSPTGQAGGDTQYF. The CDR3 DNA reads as TGTGCCAGCTCACCCACCGGACAGGCCGGGGGTGATACGCAGTATTTT.

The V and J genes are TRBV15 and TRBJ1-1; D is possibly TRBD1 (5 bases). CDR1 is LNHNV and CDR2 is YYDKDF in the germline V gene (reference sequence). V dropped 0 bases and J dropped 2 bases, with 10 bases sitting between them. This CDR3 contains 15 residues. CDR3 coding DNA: TGTGCCACCAGCAGAGACAGGGTGTTCAACACTGAAGCTTTCTTT. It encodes CATSRDRVFNTEAFF.

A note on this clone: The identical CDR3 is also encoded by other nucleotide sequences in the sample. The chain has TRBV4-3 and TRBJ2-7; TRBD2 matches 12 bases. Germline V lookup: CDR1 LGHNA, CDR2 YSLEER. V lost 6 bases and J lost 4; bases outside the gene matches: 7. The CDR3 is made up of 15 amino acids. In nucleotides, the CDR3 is TGCGCCAGCAGTCCAGGACTAGCGGGGCCATACGAGCAGTACTTC. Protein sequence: CASSPGLAGPYEQYF.

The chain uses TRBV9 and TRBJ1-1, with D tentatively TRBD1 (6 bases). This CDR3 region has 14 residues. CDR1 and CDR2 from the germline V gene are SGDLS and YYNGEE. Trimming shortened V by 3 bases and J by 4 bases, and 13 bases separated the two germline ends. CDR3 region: CASSAEGGGTEAFF. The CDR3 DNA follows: TGTGCCAGCAGCGCCGAGGGGGGGGGCACTGAAGCTTTCTTT.

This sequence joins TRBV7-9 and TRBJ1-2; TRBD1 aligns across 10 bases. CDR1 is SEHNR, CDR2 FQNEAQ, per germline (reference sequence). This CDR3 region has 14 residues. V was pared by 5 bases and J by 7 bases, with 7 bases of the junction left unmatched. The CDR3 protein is CASSTSTGGSGYTF. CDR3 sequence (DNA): TGTGCCAGCAGCACTTCGACAGGGGGCTCTGGCTACACCTTC.

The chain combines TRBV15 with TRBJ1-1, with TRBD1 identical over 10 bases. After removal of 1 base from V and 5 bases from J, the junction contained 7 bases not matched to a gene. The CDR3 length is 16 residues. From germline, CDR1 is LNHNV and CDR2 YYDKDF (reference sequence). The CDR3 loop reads CATSRGDRGRRTEAFF. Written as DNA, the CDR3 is TGTGCCACCAGCAGAGGTGACAGGGGGCGTCGGACTGAAGCTTTCTTT.

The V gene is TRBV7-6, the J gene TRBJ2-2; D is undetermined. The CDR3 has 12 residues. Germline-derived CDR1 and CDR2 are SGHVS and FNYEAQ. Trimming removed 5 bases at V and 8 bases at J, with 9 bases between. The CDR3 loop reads CASSQAEGELFF. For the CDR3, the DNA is TGTGCCAGCAGCCAAGCCGAAGGGGAGCTGTTTTTT.

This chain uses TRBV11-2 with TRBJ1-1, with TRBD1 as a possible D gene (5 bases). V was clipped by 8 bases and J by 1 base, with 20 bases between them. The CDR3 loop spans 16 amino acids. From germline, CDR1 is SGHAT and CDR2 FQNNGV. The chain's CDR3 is CASRKRGGSGNTEAFF. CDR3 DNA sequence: TGTGCCAGCCGAAAAAGGGGCGGATCCGGGAACACTGAAGCTTTCTTT.

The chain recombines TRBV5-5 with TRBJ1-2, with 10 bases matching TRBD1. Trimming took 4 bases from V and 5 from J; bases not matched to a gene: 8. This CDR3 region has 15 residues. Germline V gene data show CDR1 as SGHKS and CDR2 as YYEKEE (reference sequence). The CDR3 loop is CASSVGQGKDYGYTF. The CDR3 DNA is TGTGCCAGCAGCGTGGGACAGGGGAAGGATTATGGCTACACCTTC.